The T cell receptor beta chain under discussion was sequenced for a study of cytomegalovirus exposure and HLA in healthy donors. As regards this clone: Antigen unknown.

The PCR was carried out with 60 Vbeta primers and 13 Jbeta primers. Repertoires were generated with immunoSEQ multiplex PCR, while TCRdb's copy carries only in-frame clones and drops some. There are 150,000 or so clones in the sample; approximately 80% occur only once, and roughly 14% lies in the top ten. Regarding the study as a whole: Earlier analysis looked at TCR beta V segments, and most were productive about 87% or about 30% of the time.

Material for sequencing was PBMCs. The clonotype originates from a woman aged 40 to 50 in good health and CMV-seronegative.

CDR3 DNA: TGTGCCAGGAGCCTTAAGAACACCTTC. Amino acid sequence: CARSLKNTF. The J gene is TRBJ1-2, the V gene TRBV2; D not resolved. The CDR3 is 9 residues long. Trimming took 9 bases from V and 12 from J, leaving 11 bases between them. The germline V gene has CDR1 SNHLY and CDR2 FYNNEI.